This entry lists 18 T cell receptor beta chains sequenced from one sample in a study of tissue T cells after allogeneic stem cell transplantation. Using immunoSEQ multiplex PCR, the repertoire was profiled, and TCRdb retains in-frame clones only, with some absent. The data contain more than 20,000 clones, about 90% of them singletons. The material was blood, obtained before transplantation. Receptors were obtained from a male donor at least 60 years old who later had graft-versus-host disease after an allogeneic stem cell transplant.

The J gene is TRBJ2-5, the V gene TRBV5-8; D may be TRBD1 (5 bases). Germline V gene data show CDR1 as SGHTS and CDR2 as YDEGEE. The CDR3 spans 14 residues. Trimming removed 1 base at V and 5 bases at J, with 12 bases between. CDR3 amino acids: CASSLLTRAETQYF. The CDR3 DNA sequence: TGTGCCAGCAGCTTGCTAACCAGGGCGGAGACCCAGTACTTC.

The rearrangement uses TRBV5-1 and TRBJ2-3, with TRBD1 as a possible D gene (6 bases). V dropped 2 bases and J dropped 3 bases, with 7 bases sitting between them. CDR3 length: 13 amino acids. CDR1 and CDR2 from the germline V gene are SGHRS and YFSETQ. The CDR3 protein is CASSLQGTDTQYF. For the CDR3, the DNA is TGCGCCAGCAGCTTACAGGGAACAGATACGCAGTATTTT.

The chain couples TRBV15 to TRBJ2-3; D gene uncertain. Germline V lookup: CDR1 LNHNV, CDR2 YYDKDF (reference sequence). There are 16 residues in the CDR3. V was cut by 0 bases and J by 3 bases, with 13 bases left in between. This CDR3 reads CATSRDVGPATDTQYF. In nucleotides, the CDR3 is TGTGCCACCAGCAGAGATGTGGGCCCCGCAACAGATACGCAGTATTTT.

The chain couples TRBV14 to TRBJ2-7; no definite D call. V was pared by 1 base and J by 6 bases, with 4 bases between. Germline CDR1 SGHDN, CDR2 FVKESK. This CDR3 has 11 amino acids. The CDR3 DNA reads TGTGCCAGCAGCCAAGGAGGCGAGCAGTACTTC. Protein: CASSQGGEQYF.

The chain couples TRBV4-3 to TRBJ2-2; D is undetermined. The CDR3 has 14 residues. Trimming took off 5 bases at V and 1 base at J, with 8 bases between the two ends. Germline values: CDR1 LGHNA, CDR2 YSLEER. The CDR3 DNA reads as TGCGCCAGCAGCGGATCAGGGAACACCGGGGAGCTGTTTTTT. As protein: CASSGSGNTGELFF.

The chain recombines TRBV6-2 or TRBV6-3 with TRBJ2-1; D uncertain. The V end lost 4 bases, the J end lost 5 bases, and 9 bases lay between the germline ends. This CDR3 has 13 residues. Germline assignment: CDR1 MNHEY and CDR2 SVGEGT. The CDR3 sequence: CASSFDGDNEQFF. The CDR3 DNA reads TGTGCCAGCAGTTTCGACGGAGACAATGAGCAGTTCTTC.

This clone appeared a single time. This chain uses TRBV19 with TRBJ2-5; the D is unclear. In germline, CDR1 is LNHDA, CDR2 SQIVND (reference sequence). This CDR3 has 13 residues. The V end lost 2 bases, the J end lost 5 bases, and 9 bases lay between the germline ends. This CDR3 reads CASSIMGRETQYF. The CDR3 bases are TGTGCCAGTAGTATAATGGGTCGTGAGACCCAGTACTTC.

The rearrangement uses TRBV18 and TRBJ2-7, with D perhaps matching TRBD2 (6 bases). This CDR3 spans 14 amino acids. Germline values: CDR1 KGHSH, CDR2 LQKENI. V lost 2 bases and J lost 6, with 14 bases in between. The CDR3 here is CASSPKGGKAEQYF. The DNA for the CDR3 is TGTGCCAGCTCACCAAAGGGCGGGAAGGCCGAGCAGTACTTC.

The gene calls are TRBV4-2 and TRBJ2-5; D not certain. In germline, CDR1 is LGHNA, CDR2 YNFKEQ. V lost 4 bases and J lost 3, with 9 bases in between. The CDR3 is 13 amino acids. The CDR3 nucleotides are TGTGCCAGCAGCCTACATATCGAAGAGACCCAGTACTTC. Translation: CASSLHIEETQYF.

The chain combines TRBV4-1 with TRBJ1-4; 8 bases line up with TRBD1. The CDR3 runs 15 residues. The J segment lost 4 bases and the V segment lost 1 base, leaving 2 bases of the junction unmatched. Germline V CDR1 and CDR2: MGHRA, YSYEKL. The CDR3 nucleotides read TGCGCCAGCAGCCAAGCCGGACAGGGTAATGAAAAACTGTTTTTT. Translation gives CASSQAGQGNEKLFF.

The genes are TRBV6-2 or TRBV6-3 and TRBJ2-3, with 12 bases that match TRBD2. From germline, CDR1 is MNHEY and CDR2 SVGEGT. This CDR3 is 19 amino acids long. The junction had 15 bases not matched to a gene; V was cut back by 5 bases and J by 3 bases. In DNA, the CDR3 is TGTGCCAGCAGTCTCCCTAGCGGGAGGGCCGGGGGGAGAACAGATACGCAGTATTTT. Translating gives CASSLPSGRAGGRTDTQYF.

This chain connects TRBV18 to TRBJ2-1; 7 positions match TRBD2. J was trimmed by 6 bases and V by 2 bases; bases with no gene match: 16. Germline CDR1 and CDR2: KGHSH and LQKENI. CDR3 length equals 18 residues. The CDR3 coding sequence is TGTGCCAGCTCACCATTTCTAGCGGTAGGAGCGAGTAGCAATGAGCAGTTCTTC. Translated: CASSPFLAVGASSNEQFF.

This clone was recorded a few times. This chain uses TRBV6-6 with TRBJ1-2, with D maybe TRBD1 (5 bases). The germline V gene has CDR1 MNHNY and CDR2 SVGAGI (reference sequence). This CDR3 has 12 amino acids. V was clipped by 5 bases and J by 3 bases, with 7 bases between them. CDR3: CASSDRDYGYTF. The CDR3 DNA is TGTGCCAGCAGTGACAGAGACTATGGCTACACCTTC.

The chain is built from TRBV2 and TRBJ2-5, with D perhaps matching TRBD1 (6 bases). The germline V and J ends were trimmed by 3 bases and 1 base, with 9 bases remaining between them. CDR1 and CDR2 (germline): SNHLY, FYNNEI. The CDR3 contains 14 residues. CDR3 nucleotide sequence: TGTGCCAGCAGTGACAACAGGGCCCAAGAGACCCAGTACTTC. Its translation: CASSDNRAQETQYF.

V and J are TRBV7-2 and TRBJ2-7; D perhaps matches TRBD2 (5 bases). From germline, CDR1 is SGHTA and CDR2 FQGNSA. Between the trimmed V and J ends, which lost 5 bases and 1 base, there was a span of 15 bases. The CDR3 extends over 15 amino acids. The chain's CDR3 is CASSSRIGSSYEQYF. In DNA, the CDR3 is TGTGCCAGCAGCAGCCGGATAGGGAGTTCCTACGAGCAGTACTTC.

V usage is TRBV15 and J usage is TRBJ1-5; maybe TRBD1 (5 bases). The CDR3 is made up of 15 amino acids. CDR1 is LNHNV and CDR2 is YYDKDF in the germline V gene (reference sequence). Trimming left V 0 bases short and J 5 bases short, with 11 bases between. The CDR3 region is CATSREPDSYQPQHF. As DNA, the CDR3 is TGTGCCACCAGCAGAGAGCCTGACAGCTATCAGCCCCAGCATTTT.

This rearrangement joins TRBV11-1 to TRBJ2-5; D is tentatively TRBD1 or TRBD2 (6 bases each). The ends were cut back, 3 bases at V and 5 bases at J, with 13 bases in the middle. The CDR3 runs 14 residues. CDR1 is SGHAT and CDR2 is FQDESV in the germline V gene (reference sequence). In DNA, the CDR3 is TGTGCCAGCAGCTTTGGGGGGCGCGGGGAGACCCAGTACTTC. It codes for CASSFGGRGETQYF.

The chain combines TRBV6-5 with TRBJ2-7; a weak D match, TRBD2 (5 bases). Germline CDR1 and CDR2: MNHEY and SVGAGI. There are 15 residues in the CDR3. Trimming left V 0 bases short and J 3 bases short, with 12 bases between. DNA of the CDR3: TGTGCCAGCAGTTACTCCTCAAGAGGGTTCTACGAGCAGTACTTC. It specifies CASSYSSRGFYEQYF.